Listed below are T cell receptor beta chains from one sample, sequenced in a study of CD8+ T cells in alopecia areata. Sequencing used immunoSEQ multiplex PCR; TCRdb keeps in-frame clones, though not all of them. The table has about 100,000 clones, 84% seen once. The input for sequencing was CD8+ T cells sorted from blood, taken at week 24, from a patient treated with tofacitinib. These receptors originate from a human donor with alopecia areata. The CDR3 runs from the conserved cysteine through the conserved F or W. D genes are given only for firm matches. Size is omitted from some rows. Given values are once, few, many or a class for expanded clones.

D	V	size	J	length	CDR3	DNA
-	TRBV19	-	TRBJ1-1	13	CARTPLGDTEAFF	TGTGCCAGGACGCCCCTTGGAGACACTGAAGCTTTCTTT
-	TRBV19	-	TRBJ1-1	11	CASSSGLRTFF	TGTGCCAGTAGTTCGGGGCTTCGGACTTTCTTT
-	TRBV5-6	-	TRBJ2-1	15	CASESSEQPYNEQFF	TGTGCCAGCGAATCAAGTGAACAGCCCTACAATGAGCAGTTCTTC
TRBD1	TRBV10-2	-	TRBJ2-7	16	CASSDLAGQESYEQYF	TGCGCCAGCAGTGACTTGGCTGGACAGGAGTCCTACGAGCAGTACTTC
TRBD2	TRBV7-9	-	TRBJ2-7	15	CASSLEGLAAYEQYF	TGTGCCAGCAGCTTAGAGGGACTAGCGGCCTACGAGCAGTACTTC
-	TRBV13	once	TRBJ2-2	12	CASSEHTGELFF	TGTGCCAGCAGCGAACACACCGGGGAGCTGTTTTTT
-	TRBV23-1	once	TRBJ1-1	19	CASSQSKGGRLPRVPEAFF	TGCGCCAGCAGTCAATCCAAGGGGGGGAGACTCCCTAGGGTCCCTGAAGCTTTCTTT
-	TRBV7-2	-	TRBJ2-7	15	CASSLGLGTMREQYF	TGTGCCAGCAGCTTAGGACTGGGGACGATGAGGGAGCAGTACTTC
TRBD2	TRBV29-1	once	TRBJ2-7	13	CSVEWGGSYEQYF	TGCAGCGTTGAGTGGGGGGGGTCCTACGAGCAGTACTTC
-	TRBV6-5	-	TRBJ2-3	15	CASSYSRRATDTQYF	TGTGCCAGCAGTTACTCTCGCAGGGCCACAGATACGCAGTATTTT
TRBD1	TRBV5-1	-	TRBJ2-7	14	CASSRGQGPYEQYF	TGCGCCAGCAGCAGGGGACAGGGCCCCTACGAGCAGTACTTC
-	TRBV7-2	-	TRBJ2-5	15	CASSLLRAGGETQYF	TGTGCCAGCAGCTTATTGAGAGCAGGAGGAGAGACCCAGTACTTC
TRBD2	TRBV7-8	once	TRBJ2-5	14	CASSVGTTQETQYF	TGTGCCAGCAGCGTCGGGACTACCCAAGAGACCCAGTACTTC
-	TRBV19	-	TRBJ2-3	14	CASSAGSSTDTQYF	TGTGCCAGTAGTGCGGGTTCGTCGACAGATACGCAGTATTTT
-	TRBV4-1	-	TRBJ1-5	16	CASSQDPGLSNQPQHF	TGCGCCAGCAGCCAAGACCCGGGGCTTAGCAATCAGCCCCAGCATTTT
TRBD2	TRBV7-6	-	TRBJ2-1	16	CASSFGTSGNFNEQFF	TGTGCCAGCAGCTTCGGGACTAGCGGCAACTTTAATGAGCAGTTCTTC
-	TRBV6-1	once	TRBJ2-4	8	CASSERDF	TGTGCCAGCAGTGAACGGGACTTC
TRBD1	TRBV2	-	TRBJ2-4	15	CASKWDKGTGNIQYF	TGTGCCAGTAAATGGGACAAAGGGACAGGAAACATTCAGTACTTC
-	TRBV7-9	-	TRBJ2-7	15	CASSGTPRSSYEQYF	TGTGCCAGCAGCGGTACCCCCAGGAGCTCCTACGAGCAGTACTTC
-	TRBV27	-	TRBJ2-4	15	CASSVGGWEGNIQYF	TGTGCCAGCAGTGTAGGGGGTTGGGAAGGAAACATTCAGTACTTC
-	TRBV27	-	TRBJ2-5	17	CASSLKGWGVGRETQYF	TGTGCCAGCAGTTTAAAAGGTTGGGGGGTCGGAAGAGAGACCCAGTACTTC
TRBD2	TRBV7-2	-	TRBJ2-5	18	CASSLARTLAGGQETQYF	TGTGCCAGCAGCTTAGCCCGAACACTAGCGGGGGGCCAAGAGACCCAGTACTTC
-	TRBV5-5	-	TRBJ2-3	18	CASSPGMEGELWADTQYF	TGTGCCAGCAGCCCGGGAATGGAGGGGGAGTTGTGGGCAGATACGCAGTATTTT
-	TRBV7-9	-	TRBJ2-5	14	CASSRDINQETQYF	TGTGCCAGCAGCCGAGACATTAATCAAGAGACCCAGTACTTC
TRBD1	TRBV27	-	TRBJ1-2	11	CAAGGGYGYTF	TGCGCTGCAGGGGGCGGCTATGGCTACACCTTC
-	TRBV2	-	TRBJ2-2	14	CASSTGPNTGELFF	TGTGCCAGCAGTACAGGGCCGAACACCGGGGAGCTGTTTTTT
TRBD2	TRBV7-2	-	TRBJ2-7	17	CASSLEILAGGQYEQYF	TGTGCCAGCAGCTTAGAGATTCTAGCGGGGGGACAATACGAGCAGTACTTC
-	TRBV5-6	-	TRBJ2-3	15	CASSRRDTSTDTQYF	TGTGCCAGCAGCCGCAGGGACACCAGCACAGATACGCAGTATTTT
-	TRBV7-9	-	TRBJ2-1	13	CASSFPRMIWQFF	TGTGCCAGCAGCTTCCCGCGAATGATCTGGCAGTTCTTC
-	TRBV13	-	TRBJ2-7	13	CASSLGRGREQYF	TGTGCCAGCAGCTTAGGCCGAGGGAGGGAGCAGTACTTC
TRBD1	TRBV7-2	-	TRBJ2-5	18	CASSLRGVVFQGEETQYF	TGTGCCAGCAGCTTAAGAGGGGTGGTATTTCAGGGGGAAGAGACCCAGTACTTC
TRBD1	TRBV15	-	TRBJ2-7	16	CATSPGPGQGEYEQYF	TGTGCCACCAGTCCTGGACCGGGACAGGGGGAATACGAGCAGTACTTC
-	TRBV4-3	-	TRBJ2-7	14	CASSQRTDSYEQYF	TGCGCCAGCAGCCAGAGGACAGACTCCTACGAGCAGTACTTC